Presented here are 13 T cell receptor beta chains from one specimen sequenced in a study of cytomegalovirus exposure and HLA in healthy donors (dated by TCRdb to 2017 to 2019). Libraries were made using the immunoSEQ multiplex PCR assay. For the multiplex PCR, a mixture combining 60 forward primers for TCR Vbeta segments and 13 reverse primers for TCR Jbeta segments was used. The source is immuneACCESS, and TCRdb retained only in-frame sequences with V and J called. Part of the clones is not carried over; for the studies checked, unresolved V genes explain less than half of this, and the remainder is unexplained. The sample table records about 90,000 clones; around 84% of these occur just once. The ten largest clones take up around 4.3% of the sample. Material: PBMCs. The source of these receptors is a woman between 35 and 50 years old in good health and CMV-seropositive.

The CDR3 sequence: CASSLNQFTEQYF. In nucleotides, the CDR3 is TGTGCCAGCAGCTTAAATCAGTTTACCGAGCAGTACTTC. The V gene is TRBV7-3, the J gene TRBJ2-7; no reliable D call. The germline gives CDR1 SGHTA, CDR2 FQGTGA. The germline V and J ends were trimmed by 1 base and 6 bases, with 10 bases remaining between them. The CDR3 sequence is 13 residues long.

This rearrangement joins TRBV7-9 to TRBJ1-3, with D possibly being TRBD1 (6 bases). V dropped 0 bases and J dropped 4 bases, with 13 bases sitting between them. The CDR3 extends over 16 amino acids. Germline CDR1 is SEHNR and CDR2 is FQNEAQ (reference sequence). The CDR3 reads CASSLAKTGKGNTIYF. In DNA, the CDR3 is TGTGCCAGCAGCTTAGCGAAAACAGGGAAGGGAAACACCATATATTTT.

The chain is built from TRBV7-3 and TRBJ2-2; the match to TRBD2 covers 8 bases. Germline V gene data show CDR1 as SGHTA and CDR2 as FQGTGA. This CDR3 has 15 residues. After removal of 1 base from V and 4 bases from J, the junction contained 2 bases not matched to a gene. The CDR3 sequence is CASSLSTSGTGELFF. The CDR3 region has the DNA TGTGCCAGCAGCTTAAGTACTAGCGGCACCGGGGAGCTGTTTTTT.

The rearrangement uses TRBV13 and TRBJ2-3; TRBD2 matches at 12 bases. This CDR3 contains 17 residues. Trimming removed 2 bases from V and 5 bases from J; junction bases left unmatched: 8. Germline V gives CDR1 PRHDT, CDR2 FYEKMQ (reference sequence). CDR3 loop: CASSLRLAGGPIDTQYF. Here the CDR3 DNA reads TGTGCCAGCAGCTTACGGCTAGCGGGAGGGCCGATAGATACGCAGTATTTT.

The chain couples TRBV14 to TRBJ2-2, with TRBD2 identical over 8 bases. The V segment lost 4 bases and the J segment 5 bases; nucleotides outside the gene matches: 6. The CDR3 spans 15 residues. Germline V lookup: CDR1 SGHDN, CDR2 FVKESK. For the CDR3, the DNA is TGTGCCAGCAGCCTAAGCGGGAGTGGTACCGGGGAGCTGTTTTTT. This translates into CASSLSGSGTGELFF.

The chain combines TRBV7-3 with TRBJ2-3; perhaps TRBD2 as D (6 bases). V dropped 4 bases and J dropped 4 bases, with 18 bases sitting between them. The germline V gene has CDR1 SGHTA and CDR2 FQGTGA. The CDR3 has 16 amino acids. The CDR3 protein is CASSSQSGTRPDTQYF. Here the CDR3 DNA reads TGTGCCAGCAGCTCCCAATCCGGGACTCGGCCAGATACGCAGTATTTT.

A note on this clone: Germline is not matched at one junction end, which may reflect a read error. The chain recombines TRBV9 with TRBJ1-2; 8 positions match TRBD1. Germline CDR1 SGDLS, CDR2 YYNGEE. This CDR3 contains 15 residues. In DNA, the CDR3 is TGTGCCAGCAGCGTATTGGACAGGGCCCACTATGGCTACCCCTTC. This translates into CASSVLDRAHYGYPF. Filled out from reference TRBV9 and TRBJ1-2, the complete variable domain reads DSGVTQTPKHLITATGQRVTLRCSPRSGDLSVYWYQQSLDQGLQFLIQYYNGEERAKGNILERFSAQQFPDLHSELNLSSLELGDSALYFCASSVLDRAHYGYPFGSGTRLTVV.

This chain's CDR3 is CASSPRLDTGELFF. The CDR3 DNA reads as TGTGCCAGCAGCCCCCGACTAGACACCGGGGAGCTGTTTTTT. V is TRBV7-3 and J is TRBJ2-2, with D possibly being TRBD2 (6 bases). Trimming stripped 5 bases from V and 3 bases from J, with 10 bases between. CDR1 SGHTA and CDR2 FQGTGA come from the germline V gene. The CDR3 has 14 amino acids.

The V call is TRBV30, the J call TRBJ2-7, with a weak D call TRBD1 (6 bases). Germline CDR1 reads GTSNPN; CDR2 reads SVGIG (reference sequence). The V end was cut by 4 bases, the J end by 3 bases, with 7 bases between. This CDR3 is built from 11 residues. CDR3 nucleotide sequence: TGTGCCTGGAAAGGGGGCTACGAGCAGTACTTC. This gives the protein CAWKGGYEQYF. Full variable domain (missing parts from reference TRBV30 and TRBJ2-7): SQTIHQWPATLVQPVGSPLSLECTVEGTSNPNLYWYRQAAGRGLQLLFYSVGIGQISSEVPQNLSASRPQDRQFILSSKKLLLSDSGFYLCAWKGGYEQYFGPGTRLTVT.

This rearrangement joins TRBV10-3 to TRBJ1-1, with 7 bases lining up with TRBD1. The CDR3 covers 14 residues. J was trimmed by 5 bases and V by 0 bases; bases with no gene match: 3. From germline, CDR1 is ENHRY and CDR2 SYGVKD. CDR3 nucleotides: TGTGCCATCAGTGAGTCAGGGGGCAGGACTGAAGCTTTCTTT. Protein product: CAISESGGRTEAFF.

V gene TRBV4-1 combines with J gene TRBJ2-7; 9 bases line up with TRBD1. V trimming: 1 base; J trimming: 4 bases; junction bases outside the gene matches: 8. The CDR3 runs 16 residues. Germline loops: CDR1 MGHRA, CDR2 YSYEKL. The CDR3 here is CASSQGNRGLRYEQYF. CDR3 sequence (DNA): TGCGCCAGCAGCCAAGGGAACAGGGGGCTCCGATACGAGCAGTACTTC.

This chain joins TRBV30 and TRBJ1-2; D unclear. CDR3 length equals 14 residues. Germline values: CDR1 GTSNPN, CDR2 SVGIG (reference sequence). V was cut by 2 bases and J by 6 bases, with 16 bases left in between. As DNA, the CDR3 is TGTGCCTGGAGTTCAGTCCAACCCACCGATGGCTACACCTTC. This sequence encodes CAWSSVQPTDGYTF.

The rearrangement joins TRBV5-1 to TRBJ2-3; 9 bases are a match to TRBD2. This CDR3 has 15 amino acids. The germline V gene has CDR1 SGHRS and CDR2 YFSETQ. Unmatched junction bases numbered 10, after V lost 5 bases and J lost 6 bases. Here the CDR3 reads CASSNSGRPRDTQYF. CDR3 DNA: TGCGCCAGCAGTAACAGCGGGAGGCCAAGGGATACGCAGTATTTT.